Shown below are 30 T cell receptor beta chains from a single sample sequenced in a study of human thymus T cells. From resections taken during corrective heart surgery, the thymus tissue was obtained. The repertoire was sequenced with immunoSEQ multiplex PCR; TCRdb's copy has only in-frame clones and lacks some. This sample carries roughly 130,000 clones, about 95% of them seen once, and the ten largest clones take 0.02% to 0.03%. Sample: thymus tissue. Receptors originate from a boy less than two years old with a congenital heart defect but otherwise immunologically healthy.

CDR3 sequence reads: CASTPGVGVPYEQYF. CDR3 in DNA: TGTGCCAGCACCCCGGGAGTCGGGGTCCCCTACGAGCAGTACTTC. The chain combines TRBV7-2 with TRBJ2-7, with TRBD2 as a possible D gene (6 bases). V gave up 7 bases and J gave up 2 bases, with 18 bases separating them. This CDR3 has 15 amino acids. CDR1 SGHTA and CDR2 FQGNSA come from the germline V gene.

The CDR3 loop reads CASGIQGTGNYGYTF. As DNA, the CDR3 is TGCGCCAGCGGAATCCAGGGGACAGGGAACTATGGCTACACCTTC. This chain uses TRBV5-1 with TRBJ1-2; 9 bases agree with TRBD1. This CDR3 comprises 15 residues. Looked up from germline, CDR1 is SGHRS and CDR2 is YFSETQ. After removal of 7 bases from V and 2 bases from J, the junction contained 9 bases not matched to a gene.

The genes are TRBV7-2 and TRBJ1-2; TRBD1 is a possible D gene (5 bases). Germline values: CDR1 SGHTA, CDR2 FQGNSA. CDR3 length equals 15 residues. The V gene lost 1 base and the J gene lost 2 bases, with 11 bases spanning the gap. The chain's CDR3 is CASSLVGDGNYGYTF. The CDR3 nucleotides are TGTGCCAGCAGCTTAGTAGGGGACGGAAACTATGGCTACACCTTC.

V and J are TRBV4-2 and TRBJ2-1, with unresolved D. This CDR3 spans 18 amino acids. Germline V gene lookup returns CDR1 LGHNA and CDR2 YNFKEQ. Trimming cost V 1 base and J 0 bases, with 16 bases left between them. The CDR3 reads CASSQAQLRASSYNEQFF. The DNA for the CDR3 is TGTGCCAGCAGCCAAGCCCAACTAAGGGCGAGCTCCTACAATGAGCAGTTCTTC.

This clone was counted a single time. The chain joins TRBV5-1 to TRBJ2-3; possible D gene TRBD2, 6 bases. Germline values: CDR1 SGHRS, CDR2 YFSETQ. Between the trimmed V and J ends, which lost 1 base and 0 bases, there was a span of 12 bases. This CDR3 contains 16 residues. The CDR3 sequence: CASSLWRGASTDTQYF. The CDR3 bases are TGCGCCAGCAGCTTGTGGCGGGGCGCTAGCACAGATACGCAGTATTTT.

The V gene is TRBV30, the J gene TRBJ1-2; 7 nucleotides agree with TRBD1. Germline V lookup: CDR1 GTSNPN, CDR2 SVGIG (reference sequence). The V gene end was trimmed by 0 bases and the J gene end by 8 bases; junction bases not matched to a gene: 9. There are 14 residues in the CDR3. In nucleotides, the CDR3 is TGTGCCTGGAGTGTACAGGGGCAGGTCGGGGGCTACACCTTC. Translating it yields CAWSVQGQVGGYTF.

The chain links TRBV21-1 to TRBJ2-4; TRBD1 reflects the table's D call only, with no check against the DNA. TRBV21-1 constitutes a pseudogene. CDR3 length: 11 residues. The CDR3, as DNA: TGTGCCAGCACCCAGCCGGGACAGCAGTACTTC. This translates into CASTQPGQQYF.

The table lists this clone with a count of one. This rearrangement joins TRBV7-9 to TRBJ1-3; the D is unclear. The ends were cut back, 5 bases at V and 8 bases at J, with 10 bases in the middle. From germline, CDR1 is SEHNR and CDR2 FQNEAQ (reference sequence). The CDR3 sequence is 12 residues long. This chain's CDR3 is CASSPDRDTIYF. Here the CDR3 DNA reads TGTGCCAGCAGCCCCGATCGGGACACCATATATTTT.

The gene calls are TRBV11-2 and TRBJ2-7; D possibly corresponds to TRBD1 (5 bases). Germline values: CDR1 SGHAT, CDR2 FQNNGV. The CDR3 consists of 19 residues. V was shortened by 1 base and J by 9 bases, with 31 bases between the two germline ends. The CDR3 DNA reads TGTGCCAGCAGCTTAGCGGCGCGTCAGGACATTTATCCCTCAACGGTGCAGTACTTC. Protein: CASSLAARQDIYPSTVQYF.

The CDR3 DNA sequence: TGCGCCAGCAGTCTTAGCCCGGGACTAGCGGGGGGCCCCCATCTCTCCTACAATGAGCAGTTCTTC. It specifies CASSLSPGLAGGPHLSYNEQFF. The chain couples TRBV4-3 to TRBJ2-1; 15 bases align to TRBD2. Germline loops: CDR1 LGHNA, CDR2 YSLEER. The CDR3 has 22 amino acids. V shed 6 bases, J shed 0 bases, and the junction held 18 bases outside the gene matches.

The chain recombines TRBV4-1 with TRBJ1-1; a weak D match, TRBD1 (5 bases). Germline V lookup: CDR1 MGHRA, CDR2 YSYEKL. CDR3 length equals 13 residues. Trimming cost V 5 bases and J 7 bases, with 14 bases left between them. The CDR3 sequence is CASSDITGVEAFF. In DNA form, the CDR3 reads TGCGCCAGCAGCGATATCACGGGGGTTGAAGCTTTCTTT.

The V call is TRBV14, the J call TRBJ2-7, with 10 bases aligning to TRBD2. Germline assignment: CDR1 SGHDN and CDR2 FVKESK. The CDR3 consists of 19 residues. J lost 2 bases, V lost 0 bases, and 13 bases had no gene match. The CDR3 DNA reads TGTGCCAGCAGCCAAGATCTTCCCCTAGCGGGGGAGGGGGCCTACGAGCAGTACTTC. Encoded protein: CASSQDLPLAGEGAYEQYF. The full variable domain, completed using reference TRBV14 and TRBJ2-7, is EAGVTQFPSHSVIEKGQTVTLRCDPISGHDNLYWYRRVMGKEIKFLLHFVKESKQDESGMPNNRFLAERTGGTYSTLKVQPAELEDSGVYFCASSQDLPLAGEGAYEQYFGPGTRLTVT.

The V and J genes are TRBV28 and TRBJ2-2, with TRBD1 matching over 8 bases. Per germline, CDR1 MDHEN and CDR2 SYDVKM. The length of the CDR3 is 16 residues. J lost 7 bases, V lost 5 bases, and 12 bases had no gene match. Here the CDR3 DNA reads TGTGCCAGCAGTACCAAGGGACAGGCTTTAGGCGGGGAGCTGTTTTTT. Translating gives CASSTKGQALGGELFF.

The V and J genes are TRBV15 and TRBJ2-7, with 9 bases matching TRBD1. Germline V gives CDR1 LNHNV, CDR2 YYDKDF (reference sequence). With V trimmed by 4 bases and J by 4 bases, 8 bases remained unmatched. This CDR3 has 15 residues. CDR3 loop: CATSIRTGERYEQYF. The CDR3 DNA follows: TGTGCCACCAGCATTCGGACAGGGGAGAGGTACGAGCAGTACTTC.

The chain is built from TRBV4-3 and TRBJ2-2, with D uncertain. CDR1 LGHNA and CDR2 YSLEER come from the germline V gene. The V gene lost 3 bases and the J gene lost 2 bases, with 25 bases spanning the gap. The CDR3 contains 20 residues. CDR3 DNA: TGCGCCAGCAGCCACAAAGAAGGCCCCCTTCACCACAGTAACACCGGGGAGCTGTTTTTT. As protein: CASSHKEGPLHHSNTGELFF.

The chain recombines TRBV20-1 with TRBJ2-3; D not certain. CDR1 is DFQATT and CDR2 is SNEGSKA in the germline V gene (reference sequence). The CDR3 length is 10 residues. Trimming shortened V by 3 bases and J by 5 bases, and 3 bases separated the two germline ends. The CDR3 loop reads CSARQDTQYF. The DNA of the CDR3 is TGCAGTGCTAGGCAAGATACGCAGTATTTT.

CDR3 nucleotide sequence: TGTGCCAGCAGTTCCCCCCGAAGATCACCCCTCCACTTT. The encoded protein is CASSSPRRSPLHF. This chain connects TRBV28 to TRBJ1-6; unclear D gene. Trimming removed 4 bases at V and 10 bases at J, with 11 bases between. Germline CDR1 is MDHEN and CDR2 is SYDVKM. CDR3 length: 13 amino acids.

This sequence joins TRBV7-2 and TRBJ1-3; D is perhaps TRBD1 (6 bases). The CDR3 extends over 16 amino acids. Trimming removed 7 bases from V and 0 bases from J, with 16 bases in between. CDR1 is SGHTA and CDR2 is FQGNSA in the germline V gene. The chain's CDR3 is CASKLQTGYSGNTIYF. The CDR3 DNA is TGTGCCAGCAAATTGCAAACAGGGTACTCTGGAAACACCATATATTTT.

The chain couples TRBV6-1 to TRBJ2-7; no clear D gene. Trimming pared 7 bases from V and 0 bases from J, leaving 10 bases between. The V gene's germline CDR1 is MNHNS and CDR2 SASEGT. The CDR3 contains 13 residues. The CDR3 is CASNPGTSYEQYF. The CDR3 region has the DNA TGTGCCAGCAACCCAGGAACCTCCTACGAGCAGTACTTC.

The chain combines TRBV2 with TRBJ2-7; perhaps TRBD2 as D (5 bases). There are 14 residues in the CDR3. CDR1 and CDR2 (germline): SNHLY, FYNNEI. Trimming shortened V by 8 bases and J by 0 bases, and 14 bases separated the two germline ends. The CDR3 loop is CASSRRISSYEQYF. DNA of the CDR3: TGTGCCAGCTCAAGGAGGATTAGCTCCTACGAGCAGTACTTC.

This clone was counted once. The rearrangement uses TRBV28 and TRBJ1-2; D ambiguous. The V and J ends lost 0 bases and 8 bases respectively, with 7 bases between them. The length of the CDR3 is 12 residues. CDR1 MDHEN and CDR2 SYDVKM come from the germline V gene. In DNA, the CDR3 is TGTGCCAGCAGTTTATGGCTGGGGGGCTACACCTTC. Protein: CASSLWLGGYTF.

This clone was counted a single time. This rearrangement joins TRBV11-2 to TRBJ2-7; perhaps TRBD1 as D (5 bases). This CDR3 is 15 amino acids long. Trimming stripped 1 base from V and 0 bases from J, with 10 bases between. Germline CDR1 is SGHAT and CDR2 is FQNNGV. Here the CDR3 reads CASSLGTTSSYEQYF. CDR3 bases: TGTGCCAGCAGCTTAGGGACAACTTCCTCCTACGAGCAGTACTTC.

The chain employs TRBV11-2 and TRBJ2-5, with 10 nucleotides matching TRBD2. Looked up from germline, CDR1 is SGHAT and CDR2 is FQNNGV. CDR3 length equals 15 residues. The V gene end was trimmed by 3 bases and the J gene end by 4 bases; junction bases not matched to a gene: 5. The CDR3 sequence: CASSFERGGGETQYF. CDR3 DNA sequence: TGTGCCAGCAGCTTCGAGCGGGGGGGTGGAGAGACCCAGTACTTC. The entire variable domain, with the rest obtained from reference TRBV11-2 and TRBJ2-5, is as follows: EAGVAQSPRYKIIEKRQSVAFWCNPISGHATLYWYQQILGQGPKLLIQFQNNGVVDDSQLPKDRFSAERLKGVDSTLKIQPAKLEDSAVYLCASSFERGGGETQYFGPGTRLLVL.

The chain is built from TRBV9 and TRBJ1-2, with D perhaps matching TRBD1 (5 bases). V was shortened by 0 bases and J by 5 bases, with 11 bases between the two germline ends. CDR1 SGDLS and CDR2 YYNGEE come from the germline V gene. The CDR3 extends over 14 amino acids. Here the CDR3 reads CASSVGQGKYGYTF. The CDR3 nucleotides are TGTGCCAGCAGCGTAGGGCAGGGCAAATATGGCTACACCTTC.

V and J are TRBV6-5 and TRBJ1-2; the D is unclear. This CDR3 is 13 amino acids long. Looked up from germline, CDR1 is MNHEY and CDR2 is SVGAGI. The V gene lost 11 bases and the J gene lost 2 bases, with 15 bases spanning the gap. CDR3 nucleotide sequence: TGTGCCCGCCTTTTGGAGCCAAACTATGGCTACACCTTC. Translating gives CARLLEPNYGYTF.

V usage is TRBV9 and J usage is TRBJ2-5; D possibly corresponds to TRBD2 (5 bases). The CDR3 is made up of 16 amino acids. Germline V lookup: CDR1 SGDLS, CDR2 YYNGEE. Trimming shortened V by 3 bases and J by 10 bases, and 25 bases separated the two germline ends. In nucleotides, the CDR3 is TGTGCCAGCAGCGGGACGGTCCTAATTAGGCTAGAGGGCCAGTACTTC. Encoded protein: CASSGTVLIRLEGQYF.

The chain has TRBV11-2 and TRBJ2-1; possibly TRBD2 for D (6 bases). Trimming took 6 bases from V and 4 from J, leaving 19 bases between them. Germline CDR1 is SGHAT and CDR2 is FQNNGV. The CDR3 extends over 16 amino acids. The chain's CDR3 is CASRERLDYQYNEQFF. DNA of the CDR3: TGTGCCAGCAGGGAGCGGCTGGACTACCAATACAATGAGCAGTTCTTC.

Only one count was recorded for this clone. The chain combines TRBV12-5 with TRBJ1-6; TRBD1 matches 7 bases. CDR1 is LGHNT, CDR2 FRNRAP, per germline. The CDR3 runs to 15 residues. J gave up 7 bases and V 6 bases, and 9 bases lay outside the gene matches. The CDR3, as DNA: TGTGCTAGTGGCCTCTCAGGGGGAGGGAATTCACCCCTCCACTTT. Translation gives CASGLSGGGNSPLHF.

V and J are TRBV6-5 and TRBJ2-7; 8 nucleotides line up with TRBD2. The V gene's germline CDR1 is MNHEY and CDR2 SVGAGI. The CDR3 sequence is 15 residues long. The V segment lost 0 bases and the J segment 1 base; nucleotides outside the gene matches: 2. CDR3 in amino acids: CASSYSVAGSYEQYF. As DNA, the CDR3 is TGTGCCAGCAGTTACTCAGTAGCGGGGTCCTACGAGCAGTACTTC.

The chain links TRBV30 to TRBJ2-7; D possibly corresponds to TRBD1 (6 bases). The CDR3 contains 14 residues. V was trimmed by 3 bases and J by 0 bases, leaving 12 bases between them. Germline V gene lookup returns CDR1 GTSNPN and CDR2 SVGIG (reference sequence). This chain's CDR3 is CAWSRRGSSYEQYF. DNA for the CDR3: TGTGCCTGGAGCCGAAGGGGGTCCTCCTACGAGCAGTACTTC.